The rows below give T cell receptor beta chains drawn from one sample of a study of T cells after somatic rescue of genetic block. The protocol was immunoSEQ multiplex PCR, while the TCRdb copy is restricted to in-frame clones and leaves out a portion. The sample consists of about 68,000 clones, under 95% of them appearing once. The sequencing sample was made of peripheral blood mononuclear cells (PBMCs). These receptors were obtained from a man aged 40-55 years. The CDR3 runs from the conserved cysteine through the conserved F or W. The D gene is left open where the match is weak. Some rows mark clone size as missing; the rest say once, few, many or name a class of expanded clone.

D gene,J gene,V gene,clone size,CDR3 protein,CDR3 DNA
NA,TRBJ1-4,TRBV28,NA,CASSAPSTGTGGEKLFF,TGTGCCAGCAGTGCACCGTCTACCGGGACCGGGGGTGAAAAACTGTTTTTT
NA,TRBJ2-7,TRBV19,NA,CASTAKERTYEQYF,TGTGCCAGTACCGCGAAGGAGAGAACCTACGAGCAGTACTTC
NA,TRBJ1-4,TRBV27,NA,CASSLWGATLNEKLFF,TGTGCCAGCAGTTTATGGGGAGCCACGCTTAATGAAAAACTGTTTTTT
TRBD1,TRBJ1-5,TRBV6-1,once,CASSEIGAGGRQPQHF,TGTGCCAGCAGTGAAATCGGGGCAGGGGGCAGGCAGCCCCAGCATTTT
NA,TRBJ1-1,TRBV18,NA,CASSPPSGGSTEAFF,TGTGCCAGCTCACCACCGTCGGGGGGTAGCACTGAAGCTTTCTTT
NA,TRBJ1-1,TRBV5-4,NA,CASSFSGVYTEAFF,TGTGCCAGCAGCTTTTCGGGTGTTTACACTGAAGCTTTCTTT
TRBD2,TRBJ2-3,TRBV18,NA,CASSDGGTDTQYF,TGTGCCAGCTCGGACGGGGGGACAGATACGCAGTATTTT
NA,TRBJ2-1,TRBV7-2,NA,CASSFPPAPEQFF,TGTGCCAGCAGCTTCCCCCCCGCTCCCGAGCAGTTCTTC
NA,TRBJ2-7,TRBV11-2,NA,CASTHLVPYEQYF,TGTGCCAGCACTCACCTGGTGCCTTACGAGCAGTACTTC
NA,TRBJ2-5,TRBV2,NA,CASRRKGVRQETQYF,TGTGCCAGCAGACGGAAGGGTGTAAGGCAAGAGACCCAGTACTTC
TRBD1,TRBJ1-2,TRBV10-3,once,CASSYSGGTALYGYTF,TGTGCCAGCAGTTACTCGGGTGGGACAGCCTTGTATGGCTACACCTTC
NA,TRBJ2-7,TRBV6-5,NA,CASSYSGRNEQYF,TGTGCCAGCAGTTACTCAGGGCGGAACGAGCAGTACTTC
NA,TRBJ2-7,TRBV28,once,CASSPPGGTTYEQYF,TGTGCCAGCAGCCCGCCGGGTGGGACAACCTACGAGCAGTACTTC
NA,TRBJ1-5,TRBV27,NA,CASSLYPRVDQPQHF,TGTGCCAGCAGTTTATATCCGCGGGTCGATCAGCCCCAGCATTTT
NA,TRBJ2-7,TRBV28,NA,CASGREQYF,TGTGCCAGCGGTCGGGAGCAGTACTTC
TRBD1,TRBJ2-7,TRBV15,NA,CATSREGGLTYEQYF,TGTGCCACCAGCAGAGAAGGGGGCTTGACCTACGAGCAGTACTTC
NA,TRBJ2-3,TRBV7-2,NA,CASSFGGQRDTQYF,TGTGCCAGCAGCTTCGGGGGCCAAAGGGATACGCAGTATTTT
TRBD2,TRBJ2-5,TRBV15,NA,CATSRGDYQETQYF,TGTGCCACCAGCAGAGGGGACTATCAAGAGACCCAGTACTTC
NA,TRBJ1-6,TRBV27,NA,CASSLRGVESPLHF,TGTGCCAGCAGTTTACGGGGGGTTGAATCACCCCTCCACTTT
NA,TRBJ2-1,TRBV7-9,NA,CASSLAGVSEQFF,TGTGCCAGCAGCTTAGCGGGGGTTAGTGAGCAGTTCTTC
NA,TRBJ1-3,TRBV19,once,CASSARSLDLLFGNTIYF,TGTGCCAGTAGTGCTCGATCTCTCGACTTATTATTTGGAAACACCATATATTTT
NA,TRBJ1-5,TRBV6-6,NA,CASSYVGDNQPQHF,TGTGCCAGCAGTTACGTGGGAGATAATCAGCCCCAGCATTTT
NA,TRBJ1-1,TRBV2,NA,CASSPRGADTEAFF,TGTGCCAGCAGCCCCCGGGGGGCGGACACTGAAGCTTTCTTT
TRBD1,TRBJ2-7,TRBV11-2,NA,CASSLRDRQPPYEQYF,TGTGCCAGCAGCCTCCGGGACAGGCAACCTCCCTACGAGCAGTACTTC
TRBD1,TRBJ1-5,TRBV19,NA,CASSIYGQGSNQPQHF,TGTGCCAGTAGTATCTACGGACAGGGAAGCAATCAGCCCCAGCATTTT
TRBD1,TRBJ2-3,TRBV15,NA,CATSSTRGPRGTDTQYF,TGTGCCACCAGCAGCACTAGGGGGCCCCGAGGGACAGATACGCAGTATTTT
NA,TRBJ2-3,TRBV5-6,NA,CASISFGPGDTQYF,TGTGCCAGCATCTCTTTTGGTCCGGGGGATACGCAGTATTTT
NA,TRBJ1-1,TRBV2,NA,CASSELGGRAFF,TGTGCCAGCAGTGAACTCGGAGGACGAGCTTTCTTT
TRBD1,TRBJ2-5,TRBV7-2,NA,CASSFFDRVGETQYF,TGTGCCAGCAGCTTCTTTGACAGGGTGGGGGAGACCCAGTACTTC
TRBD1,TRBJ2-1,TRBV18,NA,CASSPATGGNNEQFF,TGTGCCAGCTCACCGGCGACAGGGGGAAACAATGAGCAGTTCTTC
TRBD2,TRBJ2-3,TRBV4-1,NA,CASSPYFSAGGGDTQYF,TGCGCCAGCAGCCCCTACTTTAGTGCGGGGGGTGGAGATACGCAGTATTTT
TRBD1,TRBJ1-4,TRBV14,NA,CASSHRTGGHEKLFF,TGTGCCAGCAGCCACCGGACAGGGGGACATGAAAAACTGTTTTTT
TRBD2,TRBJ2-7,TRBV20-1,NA,CSAGTTYEQYF,TGCAGTGCAGGGACTACCTACGAGCAGTACTTC
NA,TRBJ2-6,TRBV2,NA,CASSEAGTHPGANVLTF,TGTGCCAGCAGTGAAGCAGGGACGCACCCCGGGGCCAACGTCCTGACTTTC
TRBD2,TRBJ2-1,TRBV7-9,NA,CASSAASSGRIYEQFF,TGTGCCAGCAGCGCGGCATCTAGCGGGAGGATCTATGAGCAGTTCTTC
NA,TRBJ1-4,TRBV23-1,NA,CASSHLSAENEKLFF,TGCGCCAGCAGTCATTTGTCCGCAGAAAATGAAAAACTGTTTTTT
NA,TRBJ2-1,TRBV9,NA,CASSVDGVSSYNEQFF,TGTGCCAGCAGCGTAGATGGCGTAAGCTCCTACAATGAGCAGTTCTTC
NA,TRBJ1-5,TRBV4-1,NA,CASSQDPGVGQPQHF,TGCGCCAGCAGCCAAGACCCAGGGGTTGGGCAGCCCCAGCATTTT
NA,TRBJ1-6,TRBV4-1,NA,CASSQVGSREPLHF,TGCGCCAGCAGCCAAGTCGGTTCAAGGGAACCCCTCCACTTT
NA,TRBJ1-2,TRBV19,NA,CASSTREGRRYGYTF,TGTGCCAGTAGTACGAGAGAGGGACGGCGCTATGGCTACACCTTC